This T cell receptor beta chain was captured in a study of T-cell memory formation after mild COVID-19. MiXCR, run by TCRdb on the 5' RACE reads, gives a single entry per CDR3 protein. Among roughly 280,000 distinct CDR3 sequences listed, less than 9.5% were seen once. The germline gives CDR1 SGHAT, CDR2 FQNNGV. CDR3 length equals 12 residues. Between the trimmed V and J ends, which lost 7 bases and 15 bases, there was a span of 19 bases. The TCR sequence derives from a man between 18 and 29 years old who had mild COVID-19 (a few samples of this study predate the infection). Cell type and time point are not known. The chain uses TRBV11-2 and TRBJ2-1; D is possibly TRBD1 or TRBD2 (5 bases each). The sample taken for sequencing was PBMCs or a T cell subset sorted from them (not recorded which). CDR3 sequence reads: CASTHDGTSSFF. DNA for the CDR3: TGTGCCAGCACTCATGACGGGACCTCCTCGTTCTTC.